This T cell receptor beta chain was captured in a study of T cells in localized non-small cell lung cancer. The CDR3 runs to 15 residues. Germline V gene sequence: CDR1 MGHDK, CDR2 SYGVNS. V lost 2 bases, J lost 5 bases, and 12 bases lay in between. Notes on this clone: Its antigen is not identified.

Assay used: immunoSEQ multiplex PCR; TCRdb lists only in-frame clones, some missing. The data hold about 7,900 clones, with 85% to 95% observed a single time. Study-wide points: When the top 100 tumor clones were examined, a median approximately 62 of them also appeared in the adjacent lung, which was paired and uninvolved.

The TCR originated in a woman aged 40-70 years with stage I lung adenocarcinoma. The chain employs TRBV25-1 and TRBJ2-2, with D uncertain. The sequencing used peripheral blood, collected before any cancer treatment. CDR3 in amino acids: CASSELERETGELFF. The DNA for the CDR3 is TGTGCCAGCAGTGAACTTGAGAGAGAGACCGGGGAGCTGTTTTTT.